Shown below are 23 T cell receptor beta chains from a single sample sequenced in a study of blood T cell repertoires in COVID-19. Sequencing was performed with immunoSEQ multiplex PCR; in TCRdb, only in-frame clones are kept and a portion is missing. The sample consists of approximately 490,000 clones, roughly 87% of them appearing once. What was sequenced was PBMCs or T cells enriched from blood (not recorded which). The source of these receptors is a woman aged 18-30 years who had recovered from COVID-19.

The V and J genes are TRBV5-1 and TRBJ2-2; 7 bases are shared with TRBD1. This CDR3 is built from 13 residues. The germline V gene encodes CDR1 SGHRS and CDR2 YFSETQ. V shed 7 bases, J shed 7 bases, and the junction held 7 bases outside the gene matches. For the CDR3, the DNA is TGCGCCAGCCGCGGACAGGCGGACGGGGAGCTGTTTTTT. This gives the protein CASRGQADGELFF.

The chain is built from TRBV20-1 and TRBJ2-7; 9 bases map to TRBD1. The CDR3 has 10 amino acids. Germline CDR1 is DFQATT and CDR2 is SNEGSKA (reference sequence). The trim removed 7 bases at V and 13 bases at J, leaving 8 bases unmatched. The CDR3 bases are TGCAGTGATGGAGCGGGACAGGGATACTTC. Its protein is CSDGAGQGYF.

There are a few counts of this clone. The chain uses TRBV7-2 and TRBJ1-1, with a possible D match to TRBD1 (6 bases). The CDR3 sequence is 16 residues long. Germline V gene lookup returns CDR1 SGHTA and CDR2 FQGNSA. With 2 bases removed from V and 3 bases from J, the gap between germline ends came to 16 bases. This CDR3 reads CASSLSQGWSDTEAFF. CDR3 nucleotides: TGTGCCAGCAGCTTATCCCAGGGGTGGTCGGACACTGAAGCTTTCTTT.

CDR3 region: CASSYGGEETQYF. The DNA of the CDR3 is TGCGCCAGCAGTTATGGGGGGGAGGAGACCCAGTACTTC. The J gene is TRBJ2-5, the V gene TRBV10-2, with TRBD2 matching over 7 bases. The J segment lost 5 bases and the V segment lost 5 bases, leaving 5 bases of the junction unmatched. Germline V lookup: CDR1 WSHSY, CDR2 SAAADI. The CDR3 consists of 13 residues.

This chain links TRBV7-2 with TRBJ2-6; D remains unclear. V lost 5 bases and J lost 0, with 8 bases in between. This CDR3 is built from 15 residues. From germline, CDR1 is SGHTA and CDR2 FQGNSA. The CDR3 region is CASSPIFSGANVLTF. DNA of the CDR3: TGTGCCAGCAGCCCCATTTTCTCTGGGGCCAACGTCCTGACTTTC.

The chain is built from TRBV4-1 and TRBJ1-5, with 9 nucleotides matching TRBD1. Trimming removed 2 bases from V and 4 bases from J; junction bases left unmatched: 6. The CDR3 extends over 16 amino acids. CDR1 MGHRA and CDR2 YSYEKL come from the germline V gene. CDR3 amino acids: CASSQPRQGGNQPQHF. The CDR3 DNA sequence: TGCGCCAGCAGCCAACCAAGACAGGGGGGAAATCAGCCCCAGCATTTT.

This clone showed up just a few times. This sequence joins TRBV18 and TRBJ1-2; D not certain. In germline, CDR1 is KGHSH, CDR2 LQKENI. Trimming removed 4 bases at V and 4 bases at J, with 19 bases between. This CDR3 region has 16 residues. DNA for the CDR3: TGTGCCAGCTCACTCCAGCGAGACGGAAACCTCTATGGCTACACCTTC. Encoded protein: CASSLQRDGNLYGYTF. The variable domain in full, with the rest retrieved from reference TRBV18 and TRBJ1-2, is NAGVMQNPRHLVRRRGQEARLRCSPMKGHSHVYWYRQLPEEGLKFMVYLQKENIIDESGMPKERFSAEFPKEGPSILRIQQVVRGDSAAYFCASSLQRDGNLYGYTFGSGTRLTVV.

This clone showed up just a few times. The V and J genes are TRBV6-4 and TRBJ1-1; D ambiguous. V was trimmed by 4 bases and J by 0 bases, leaving 6 bases between them. This CDR3 is built from 13 residues. The germline V gene encodes CDR1 MRHNA and CDR2 SNTAGT. CDR3 coding DNA: TGTGCCAGCAGTGCCGAGATGAACACTGAAGCTTTCTTT. Encoded protein: CASSAEMNTEAFF.

This chain joins TRBV7-8 and TRBJ1-3; D perhaps matches TRBD1 (5 bases). Per the germline V gene, CDR1 is SGHVS and CDR2 is FQNEAQ. Trimming shortened V by 1 base and J by 1 base, and 11 bases separated the two germline ends. The CDR3 is 16 amino acids. Here the CDR3 DNA reads TGTGCCAGCAGCTTAGTTCTCGGGGGGTCTGGAAACACCATATATTTT. Its protein is CASSLVLGGSGNTIYF.

J is TRBJ1-2 and V is TRBV6-1, with D hard to call. The ends were cut back, 2 bases at V and 4 bases at J, with 14 bases in the middle. The CDR3 runs 15 residues. Germline assignment: CDR1 MNHNS and CDR2 SASEGT. The CDR3 region has the DNA TGTGCCAGCAGTGAAACCATGGGCAGTTTCTATGGCTACACCTTC. Translated: CASSETMGSFYGYTF.

The V and J genes are TRBV7-8 and TRBJ2-6, with unresolved D. Germline assignment: CDR1 SGHVS and CDR2 FQNEAQ. The ends were cut back, 3 bases at V and 0 bases at J, with 6 bases in the middle. The CDR3 runs to 15 residues. CDR3 amino acids: CASSFESSGANVLTF. The CDR3 nucleotides are TGTGCCAGCAGCTTCGAGAGCTCTGGGGCCAACGTCCTGACTTTC.

The chain combines TRBV5-1 with TRBJ1-2; D might be TRBD1 (5 bases). Germline V gene lookup returns CDR1 SGHRS and CDR2 YFSETQ. V was trimmed by 0 bases and J by 4 bases, leaving 7 bases between them. This CDR3 comprises 13 residues. The CDR3 sequence is CASSLGTGYGYTF. CDR3 DNA sequence: TGCGCCAGCAGCTTGGGAACAGGCTATGGCTACACCTTC.

The chain is built from TRBV7-9 and TRBJ2-7; a weak D match, TRBD2 (5 bases). This CDR3 contains 14 residues. Germline V gives CDR1 SEHNR, CDR2 FQNEAQ (reference sequence). V was cut by 5 bases and J by 0 bases, with 11 bases left in between. The CDR3: CASSGWESSYEQYF. The CDR3 DNA reads as TGTGCCAGCAGCGGGTGGGAGAGCTCCTACGAGCAGTACTTC.

This chain uses TRBV30 with TRBJ2-7; TRBD2 matches 11 bases. In germline, CDR1 is GTSNPN, CDR2 SVGIG (reference sequence). V dropped 4 bases and J dropped 7; count of bases not matched to a gene: 9. There are 14 residues in the CDR3. CDR3 region: CAWTKGLAAVEQYF. CDR3 DNA sequence: TGTGCCTGGACTAAGGGACTAGCGGCTGTTGAGCAGTACTTC.

The chain joins TRBV28 to TRBJ1-2, with TRBD1 matching 10 bases. Germline loops: CDR1 MDHEN, CDR2 SYDVKM. J gave up 4 bases and V 7 bases, and 6 bases lay outside the gene matches. The CDR3 contains 14 residues. CDR3 in amino acids: CASTLGTGVYGYTF. In DNA form, the CDR3 reads TGTGCCAGCACCCTCGGGACAGGGGTCTATGGCTACACCTTC.

The V call is TRBV30, the J call TRBJ2-1, with a weak D call TRBD2 (7 bases). This CDR3 region has 14 residues. Between the trimmed V and J ends, which lost 2 bases and 8 bases, there was a span of 16 bases. Per germline, CDR1 GTSNPN and CDR2 SVGIG (reference sequence). DNA of the CDR3: TGTGCCTGGAGTCGCCCGGGGGGCATCGATGAGCAGTTCTTC. This sequence encodes CAWSRPGGIDEQFF.

The J gene is TRBJ1-2, the V gene TRBV6-2 or TRBV6-3, with 12 bases fitting TRBD1. CDR1 is MNHEY and CDR2 is SVGEGT in the germline V gene. The CDR3 is 15 residues long. Losses at the gene ends were 2 bases for V and 8 bases for J; bases not matched to a gene: 6. The CDR3 protein is CASSYRGQGARGYTF. The CDR3 bases are TGTGCCAGCAGTTACAGGGGACAGGGGGCGCGAGGCTACACCTTC.

The genes are TRBV2 and TRBJ2-1, with 9 nucleotides matching TRBD1. Germline loops: CDR1 SNHLY, CDR2 FYNNEI. There are 14 residues in the CDR3. Trimming at V came to 7 bases and at J to 7 bases, leaving 8 bases not matched to a gene. Written as DNA, the CDR3 is TGTGCCAGCATTGGTGGGACAGGGAGGAATGAGCAGTTCTTC. Amino acids: CASIGGTGRNEQFF.

The chain recombines TRBV19 with TRBJ1-1; D gene unclear. The CDR3 has 13 amino acids. Trimming took off 3 bases at V and 0 bases at J, with 5 bases between the two ends. Germline loops: CDR1 LNHDA, CDR2 SQIVND (reference sequence). For the CDR3, the DNA is TGTGCCAGTAGTATTGAGTTGAACACTGAAGCTTTCTTT. The encoded protein is CASSIELNTEAFF.

As to this clone: One end of the junction varies from germline; a read error may be responsible. V is TRBV2 and J is TRBJ1-1; 7 bases are a match to TRBD1. This CDR3 has 11 amino acids. Germline CDR1 reads SNHLY; CDR2 reads FYNNEI. The CDR3 DNA sequence: TGTGCCAGCAACGCTGACAGGGTGTCTCTCTTT. Protein: CASNADRVSLF.

This rearrangement joins TRBV5-4 to TRBJ2-1, with TRBD2 matching over 7 bases. Germline CDR1 reads SGHNT; CDR2 reads YYREEE (reference sequence). This CDR3 spans 12 amino acids. J was trimmed by 9 bases and V by 3 bases; bases with no gene match: 3. This chain's CDR3 is CASSWGEGEQFF. CDR3 DNA sequence: TGTGCCAGCAGCTGGGGGGAGGGTGAGCAGTTCTTC.

This clone was recorded once. The gene calls are TRBV28 and TRBJ2-2; TRBD1 matches 8 bases. Germline assignment: CDR1 MDHEN and CDR2 SYDVKM. Trimming took 5 bases from V and 7 from J; bases not matched to a gene: 6. This CDR3 is built from 14 residues. CDR3 bases: TGTGCCAGCAGTCCGGACAGGGCGGGCGGGGAGCTGTTTTTT. Translated, it gives CASSPDRAGGELFF. Based on the CDR3 plus reference TRBV28 and TRBJ2-2, the full variable domain is DVKVTQSSRYLVKRTGEKVFLECVQDMDHENMFWYRQDPGLGLRLIYFSYDVKMKEKGDIPEGYSVSREKKERFSLILESASTNQTSMYLCASSPDRAGGELFFGEGSRLTVL.

The chain combines TRBV10-3 with TRBJ1-1, with 11 bases lining up with TRBD1. This CDR3 contains 14 residues. V shed 6 bases, J shed 4 bases, and the junction held 4 bases outside the gene matches. Germline V gene data show CDR1 as ENHRY and CDR2 as SYGVKD. This CDR3 reads CAIRPGTGGTEAFF. The CDR3 coding sequence is TGTGCCATCAGGCCCGGGACAGGGGGCACTGAAGCTTTCTTT.